The sequence of this TCR beta chain was determined in a study of T cell changes during pregnancy in multiple sclerosis. The data were produced by immunoSEQ multiplex PCR, yet TCRdb's version contains in-frame clones alone and is incomplete. The table has 70,000 to 95,000 clones, roughly 93% seen once. CDR1 and CDR2 (germline): DFQATT, SNEGSKA (reference sequence). Trimming pared 3 bases from V and 5 bases from J, leaving 7 bases between. The CDR3 runs 11 residues. The chain uses TRBV20-1 and TRBJ1-1; D ambiguous. This TCR came from a female donor with multiple sclerosis, enrolled in a pregnancy study. The source was peripheral blood, collected in the second trimester of pregnancy. The CDR3 reads CSARSGTEAFF. CDR3 nucleotides: TGCAGTGCTAGGTCGGGGACTGAAGCTTTCTTT.